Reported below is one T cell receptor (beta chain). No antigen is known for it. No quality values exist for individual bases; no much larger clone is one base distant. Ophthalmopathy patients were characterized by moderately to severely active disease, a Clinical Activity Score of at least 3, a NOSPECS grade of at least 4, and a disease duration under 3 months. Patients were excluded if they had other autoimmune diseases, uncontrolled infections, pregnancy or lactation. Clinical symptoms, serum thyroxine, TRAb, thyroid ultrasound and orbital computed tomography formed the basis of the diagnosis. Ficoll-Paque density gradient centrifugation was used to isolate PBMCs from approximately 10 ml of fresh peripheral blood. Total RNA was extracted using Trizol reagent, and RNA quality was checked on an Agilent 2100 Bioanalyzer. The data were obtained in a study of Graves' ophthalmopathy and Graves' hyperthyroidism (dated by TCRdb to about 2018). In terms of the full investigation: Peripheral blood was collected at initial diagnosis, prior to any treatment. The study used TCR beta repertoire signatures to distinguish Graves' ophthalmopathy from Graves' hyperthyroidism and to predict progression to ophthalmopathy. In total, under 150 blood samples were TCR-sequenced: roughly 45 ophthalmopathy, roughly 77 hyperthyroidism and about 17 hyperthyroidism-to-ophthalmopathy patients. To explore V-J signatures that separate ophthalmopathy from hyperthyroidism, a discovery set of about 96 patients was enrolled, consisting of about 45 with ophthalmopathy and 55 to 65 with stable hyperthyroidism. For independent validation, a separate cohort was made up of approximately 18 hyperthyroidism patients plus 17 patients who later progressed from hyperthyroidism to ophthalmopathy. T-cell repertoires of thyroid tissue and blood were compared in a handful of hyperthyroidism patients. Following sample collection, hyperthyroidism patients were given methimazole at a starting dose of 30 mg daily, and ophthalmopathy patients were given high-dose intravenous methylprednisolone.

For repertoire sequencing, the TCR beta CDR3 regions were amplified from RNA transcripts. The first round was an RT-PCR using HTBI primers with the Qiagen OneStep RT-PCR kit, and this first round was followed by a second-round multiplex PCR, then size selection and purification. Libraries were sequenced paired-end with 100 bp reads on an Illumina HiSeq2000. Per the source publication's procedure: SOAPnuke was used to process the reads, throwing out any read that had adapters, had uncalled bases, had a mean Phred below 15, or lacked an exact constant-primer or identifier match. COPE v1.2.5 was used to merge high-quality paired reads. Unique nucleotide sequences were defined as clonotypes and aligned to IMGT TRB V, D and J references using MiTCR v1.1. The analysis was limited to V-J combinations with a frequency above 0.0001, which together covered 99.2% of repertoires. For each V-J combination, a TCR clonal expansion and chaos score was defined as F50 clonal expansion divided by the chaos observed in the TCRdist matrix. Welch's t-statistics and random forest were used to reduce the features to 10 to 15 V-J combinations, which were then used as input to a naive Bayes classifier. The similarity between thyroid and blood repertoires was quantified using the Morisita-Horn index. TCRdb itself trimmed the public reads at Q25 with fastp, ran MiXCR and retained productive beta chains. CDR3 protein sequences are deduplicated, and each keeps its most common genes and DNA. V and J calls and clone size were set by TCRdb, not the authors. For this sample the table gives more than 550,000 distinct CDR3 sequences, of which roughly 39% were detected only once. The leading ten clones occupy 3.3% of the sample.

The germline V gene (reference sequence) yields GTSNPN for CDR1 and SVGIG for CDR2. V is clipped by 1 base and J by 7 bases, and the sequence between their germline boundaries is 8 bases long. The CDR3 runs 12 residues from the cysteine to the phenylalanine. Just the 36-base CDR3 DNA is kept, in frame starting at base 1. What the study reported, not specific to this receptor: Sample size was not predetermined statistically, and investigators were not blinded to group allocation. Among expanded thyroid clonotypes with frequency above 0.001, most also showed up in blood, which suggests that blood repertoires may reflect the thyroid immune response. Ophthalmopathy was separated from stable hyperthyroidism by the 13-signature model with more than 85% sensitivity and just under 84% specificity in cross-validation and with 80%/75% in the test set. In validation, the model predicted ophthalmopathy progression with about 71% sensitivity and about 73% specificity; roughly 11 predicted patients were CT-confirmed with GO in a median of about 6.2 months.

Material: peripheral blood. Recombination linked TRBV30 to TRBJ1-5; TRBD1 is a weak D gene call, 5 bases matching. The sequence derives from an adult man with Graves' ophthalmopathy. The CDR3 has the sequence CAWSDNRQPQHF. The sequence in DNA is TGTGCCTGGAGTGATAACAGGCAGCCCCAGCATTTT. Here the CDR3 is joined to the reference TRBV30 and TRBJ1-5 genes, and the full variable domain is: SQTIHQWPATLVQPVGSPLSLECTVEGTSNPNLYWYRQAAGRGLQLLFYSVGIGQISSEVPQNLSASRPQDRQFILSSKKLLLSDSGFYLCAWSDNRQPQHFGDGTRLSIL.